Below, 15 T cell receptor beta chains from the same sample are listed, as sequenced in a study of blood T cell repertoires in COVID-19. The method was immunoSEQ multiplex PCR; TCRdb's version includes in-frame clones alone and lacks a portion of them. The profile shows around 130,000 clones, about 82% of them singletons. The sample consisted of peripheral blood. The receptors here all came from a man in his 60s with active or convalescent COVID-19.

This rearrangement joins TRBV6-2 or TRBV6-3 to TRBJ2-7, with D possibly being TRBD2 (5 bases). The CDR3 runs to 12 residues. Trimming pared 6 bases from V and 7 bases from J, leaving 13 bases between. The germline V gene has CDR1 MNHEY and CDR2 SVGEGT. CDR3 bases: TGTGCCAGCAGCCCCGGACTGTCGGAGCAGTACTTC. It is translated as CASSPGLSEQYF.

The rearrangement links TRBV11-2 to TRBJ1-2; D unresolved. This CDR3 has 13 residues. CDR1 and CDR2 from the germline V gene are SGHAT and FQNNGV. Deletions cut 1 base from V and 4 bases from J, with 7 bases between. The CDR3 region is CASSLAAGYGYTF. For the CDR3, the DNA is TGTGCCAGCAGCTTAGCCGCAGGCTATGGCTACACCTTC.

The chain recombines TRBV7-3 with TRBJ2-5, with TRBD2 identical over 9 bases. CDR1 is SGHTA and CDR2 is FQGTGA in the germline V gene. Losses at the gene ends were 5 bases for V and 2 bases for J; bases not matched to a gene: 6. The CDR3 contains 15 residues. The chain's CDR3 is CASSELSGRQETQYF. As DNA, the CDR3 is TGTGCCAGCAGCGAACTTAGCGGGAGACAAGAGACCCAGTACTTC.

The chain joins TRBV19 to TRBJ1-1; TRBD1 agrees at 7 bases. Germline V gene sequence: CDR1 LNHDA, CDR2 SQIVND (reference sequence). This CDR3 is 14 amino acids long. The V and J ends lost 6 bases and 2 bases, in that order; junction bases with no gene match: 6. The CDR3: CASRDRDRNTEAFF. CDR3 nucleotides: TGTGCCAGTAGGGACCGGGACAGAAACACTGAAGCTTTCTTT.

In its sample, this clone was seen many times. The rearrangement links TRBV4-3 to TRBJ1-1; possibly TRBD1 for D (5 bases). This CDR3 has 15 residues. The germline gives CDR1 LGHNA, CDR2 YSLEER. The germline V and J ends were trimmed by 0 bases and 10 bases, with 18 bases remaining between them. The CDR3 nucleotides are TGCGCCAGCAGCCAAGAAACGGATCTCCTGGGGGGAGCTTTCTTT. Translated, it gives CASSQETDLLGGAFF.

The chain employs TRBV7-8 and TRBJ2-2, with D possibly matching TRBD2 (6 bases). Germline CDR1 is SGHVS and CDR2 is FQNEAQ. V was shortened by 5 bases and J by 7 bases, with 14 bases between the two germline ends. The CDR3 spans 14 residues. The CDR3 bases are TGTGCCAGCAGCCCCCATCGCGGGGACGGGGAGCTGTTTTTT. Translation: CASSPHRGDGELFF.

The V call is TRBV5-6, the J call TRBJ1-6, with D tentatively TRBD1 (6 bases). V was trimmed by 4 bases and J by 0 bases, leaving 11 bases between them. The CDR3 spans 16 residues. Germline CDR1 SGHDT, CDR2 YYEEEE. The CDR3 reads CASSHRVSSYNSPLHF. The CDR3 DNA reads TGTGCCAGCAGCCACAGGGTGAGCTCCTATAATTCACCCCTCCACTTT.

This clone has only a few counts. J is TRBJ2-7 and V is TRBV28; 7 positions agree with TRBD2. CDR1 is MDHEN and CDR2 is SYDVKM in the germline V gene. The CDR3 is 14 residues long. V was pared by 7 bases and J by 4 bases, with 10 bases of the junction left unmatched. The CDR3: CASTRWEGKYEQYF. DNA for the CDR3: TGTGCCAGCACCCGATGGGAGGGAAAGTACGAGCAGTACTTC.

The CDR3 sequence is CASSLWGGTQYF. Here the CDR3 DNA reads TGTGCCAGCAGTTTATGGGGGGGGACCCAGTACTTC. This sequence joins TRBV28 and TRBJ2-5, with TRBD2 as a possible D gene (6 bases). Germline V gives CDR1 MDHEN, CDR2 SYDVKM. Trimming shortened V by 0 bases and J by 7 bases, and 6 bases separated the two germline ends. The CDR3 extends over 12 amino acids. The full variable domain, completed using reference TRBV28 and TRBJ2-5, is DVKVTQSSRYLVKRTGEKVFLECVQDMDHENMFWYRQDPGLGLRLIYFSYDVKMKEKGDIPEGYSVSREKKERFSLILESASTNQTSMYLCASSLWGGTQYFGPGTRLLVL.

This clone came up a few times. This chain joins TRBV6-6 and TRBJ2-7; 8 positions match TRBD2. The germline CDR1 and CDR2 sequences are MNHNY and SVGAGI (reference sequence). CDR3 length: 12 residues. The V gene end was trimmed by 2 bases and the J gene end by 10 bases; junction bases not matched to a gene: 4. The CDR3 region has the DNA TGTGCCAGCAGTTACGAGCGGGGGTTCCAGTACTTC. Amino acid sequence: CASSYERGFQYF.

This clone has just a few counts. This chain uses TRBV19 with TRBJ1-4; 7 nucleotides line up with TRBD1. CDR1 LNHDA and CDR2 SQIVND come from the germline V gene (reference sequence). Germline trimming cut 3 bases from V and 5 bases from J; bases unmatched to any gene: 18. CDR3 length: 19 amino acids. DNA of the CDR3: TGTGCCAGTAGTATCTTTTACTCGACAGGGTCGGGTAAAAATGAAAAACTGTTTTTT. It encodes CASSIFYSTGSGKNEKLFF. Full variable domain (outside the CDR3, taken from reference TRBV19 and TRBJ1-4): DGGITQSPKYLFRKEGQNVTLSCEQNLNHDAMYWYRQDPGQGLRLIYYSQIVNDFQKGDIAEGYSVSREKKESFPLTVTSAQKNPTAFYLCASSIFYSTGSGKNEKLFFGSGTQLSVL.

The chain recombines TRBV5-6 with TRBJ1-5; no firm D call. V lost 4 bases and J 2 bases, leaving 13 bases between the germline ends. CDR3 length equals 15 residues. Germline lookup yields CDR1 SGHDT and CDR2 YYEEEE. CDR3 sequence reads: CASSRGPRGNQPQHF. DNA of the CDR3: TGTGCCAGCAGCCGCGGTCCCCGGGGCAATCAGCCCCAGCATTTT.

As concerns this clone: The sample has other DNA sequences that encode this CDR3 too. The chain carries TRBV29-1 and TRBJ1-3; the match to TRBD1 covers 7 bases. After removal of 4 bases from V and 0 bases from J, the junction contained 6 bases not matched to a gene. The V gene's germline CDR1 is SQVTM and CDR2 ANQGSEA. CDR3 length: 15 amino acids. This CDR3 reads CSVAPGQSSGNTIYF. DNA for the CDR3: TGCAGCGTTGCACCGGGACAGAGCTCTGGAAACACCATATATTTT. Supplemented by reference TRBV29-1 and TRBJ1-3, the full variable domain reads SAVISQKPSRDICQRGTSLTIQCQVDSQVTMMFWYRQQPGQSLTLIATANQGSEATYESGFVIDKFPISRPNLTFSTLTVSNMSPEDSSIYLCSVAPGQSSGNTIYFGEGSWLTVV.

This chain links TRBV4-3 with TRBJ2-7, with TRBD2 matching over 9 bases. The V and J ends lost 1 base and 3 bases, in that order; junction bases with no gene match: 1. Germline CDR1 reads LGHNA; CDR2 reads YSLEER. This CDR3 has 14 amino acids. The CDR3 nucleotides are TGCGCCAGCAGCCAAGGACTAGCGGTCTACGAGCAGTACTTC. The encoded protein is CASSQGLAVYEQYF.

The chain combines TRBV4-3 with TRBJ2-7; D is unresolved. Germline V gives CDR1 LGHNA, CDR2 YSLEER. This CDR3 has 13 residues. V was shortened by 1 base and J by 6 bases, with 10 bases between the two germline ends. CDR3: CASSQVIAGEQYF. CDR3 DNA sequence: TGCGCCAGCAGCCAAGTAATAGCCGGCGAGCAGTACTTC.